Listed here is a single T cell receptor beta chain. The antigen is not known. For TCR beta, libraries came from quantitative 5'-RACE with molecular barcodes. TCRdb reprocessed the 5' RACE reads via MiXCR and lists one record per CDR3 protein. Altogether 250,000 to 350,000 distinct CDR3 sequences are present, 15% to 20% being singletons, with the ten largest covering around 8%. The data originate from a study of CD8 T cells in ankylosing spondylitis. Study outcomes and limitations: Some motif variants were previously reported in reactive arthritis synovial fluid and blood. Fewer than ten highly homologous variants made up a TCR beta motif that seemed to typify ankylosing spondylitis blood.

This CDR3 comprises 15 residues. From germline, CDR1 is SGHRS and CDR2 YFSETQ. Trimming pared 4 bases from V and 0 bases from J, leaving 13 bases between. The sequenced sample consisted of blood, either unsorted or a sorted T cell fraction (not recorded which). This TCR derives from a male donor with ankylosing spondylitis or in good health (not recorded which). This chain joins TRBV5-1 and TRBJ2-5; weak D call: TRBD2 (6 bases). This CDR3 is CASSDSREYQETQYF. As DNA, the CDR3 is TGCGCCAGCAGCGACTCTCGGGAGTACCAAGAGACCCAGTACTTC. The variable domain in full, with the rest retrieved from reference TRBV5-1 and TRBJ2-5, is KAGVTQTPRYLIKTRGQQVTLSCSPISGHRSVSWYQQTPGQGLQFLFEYFSETQRNKGNFPGRFSGRQFSNSRSEMNVSTLELGDSALYLCASSDSREYQETQYFGPGTRLLVL.